The 23 T cell receptor beta chains below come from one sample, sequenced in a study of beta chain features in type 1 diabetes. No antigen has been assigned to these receptors. Every bit of the isolated RNA underwent reverse transcription, so sequencing read expressed TCRB transcripts. Only in-frame clones appear in the TCRdb table, and some are missing; sequencing was by immunoSEQ multiplex PCR. The repertoire holds 130,000 or so clones, with approximately 16% as singletons. The study's findings and limits: Shortening of TCRB CDR3s, moderate but significant, appeared in all four CD4+ subsets of Type 1 diabetes patients.

The source material was central memory CD4+ T cells from blood. Receptor source: a man aged 25-40 years with type 1 diabetes.

The chain recombines TRBV7-2 with TRBJ2-7; no clear D. The V gene lost 1 base and the J gene lost 4 bases, with 14 bases spanning the gap. The CDR3 covers 15 residues. CDR1 SGHTA and CDR2 FQGNSA come from the germline V gene. The CDR3 spells CASSLDIQRSYEQYF. CDR3 nucleotide sequence: TGTGCCAGCAGCTTAGATATACAGCGTTCTTACGAGCAGTACTTC. Complete variable domain (other parts from reference TRBV7-2 and TRBJ2-7): GAGVSQSPSNKVTEKGKDVELRCDPISGHTALYWYRQSLGQGLEFLIYFQGNSAPDKSGLPSDRFSAERTGGSVSTLTIQRTQQEDSAVYLCASSLDIQRSYEQYFGPGTRLTVT.

V usage is TRBV7-2 and J usage is TRBJ2-7; D may match TRBD1 or TRBD2 (5 bases each). Trimming took off 1 base at V and 6 bases at J, with 13 bases between the two ends. Looked up from germline, CDR1 is SGHTA and CDR2 is FQGNSA. CDR3 length equals 14 residues. CDR3 sequence: CASSLGHVGAEQYF. For the CDR3, the DNA is TGTGCCAGCAGCTTAGGGCACGTCGGGGCCGAGCAGTACTTC. The whole variable domain, filled in from reference TRBV7-2 and TRBJ2-7, reads GAGVSQSPSNKVTEKGKDVELRCDPISGHTALYWYRQSLGQGLEFLIYFQGNSAPDKSGLPSDRFSAERTGGSVSTLTIQRTQQEDSAVYLCASSLGHVGAEQYFGPGTRLTVT.

This clone was seen a handful of times. This rearrangement joins TRBV30 to TRBJ2-6; 8 bases agree with TRBD1. CDR1 is GTSNPN, CDR2 SVGIG, per germline (reference sequence). V lost 8 bases to trimming and J lost 4 bases; unmatched junction nucleotides: 16. This CDR3 is 17 amino acids long. The CDR3 sequence: CAALRDRTTRGANVLTF. CDR3 in DNA: TGTGCCGCCCTCCGGGACAGGACTACGAGAGGGGCCAACGTCCTGACTTTC.

The V gene is TRBV29-1, the J gene TRBJ2-7; TRBD1 aligns across 8 bases. V was pared by 0 bases and J by 6 bases, with 7 bases of the junction left unmatched. The CDR3 loop spans 14 amino acids. Looked up from germline, CDR1 is SQVTM and CDR2 is ANQGSEA. CDR3: CSVEDQTGVGEQYF. Here the CDR3 DNA reads TGCAGCGTTGAAGATCAGACAGGGGTGGGCGAGCAGTACTTC.

The chain links TRBV7-2 to TRBJ2-4, with D unresolved. Trimming removed 4 bases from V and 0 bases from J, with 19 bases in between. The germline CDR1 and CDR2 sequences are SGHTA and FQGNSA. The CDR3 is 18 residues long. In nucleotides, the CDR3 is TGTGCCAGCAGCTCGGACCTGGGCTTCGCGCTAGCCAAAAACATTCAGTACTTC. As protein: CASSSDLGFALAKNIQYF.

V gene TRBV15 combines with J gene TRBJ1-2; D is unresolved. The CDR3 is made up of 13 amino acids. The V end was cut by 3 bases, the J end by 1 base, with 6 bases between. Germline loops: CDR1 LNHNV, CDR2 YYDKDF (reference sequence). CDR3 DNA: TGTGCCACCAGCAGCGGATATAACTATGGCTACACCTTC. It codes for CATSSGYNYGYTF.

There are a few counts of this clone. This chain links TRBV7-9 with TRBJ1-5, with 7 bases identical to TRBD1. CDR3 length: 13 amino acids. V lost 5 bases to trimming and J lost 9 bases; unmatched junction nucleotides: 7. The V gene's germline CDR1 is SEHNR and CDR2 FQNEAQ (reference sequence). The CDR3 spells CASSPGTATPQHF. CDR3 DNA: TGTGCCAGCAGCCCCGGGACAGCTACGCCCCAGCATTTT.

In its sample, this clone was seen many times. The gene calls are TRBV6-6 and TRBJ2-3; the D gene is possibly TRBD2 (6 bases). There are 15 residues in the CDR3. Germline V gives CDR1 MNHNY, CDR2 SVGAGI (reference sequence). V lost 7 bases, J lost 2 bases, and 16 bases lay in between. The CDR3 coding sequence is TGTGCCAGCAAGAGACACGGGGGATACACAGATACGCAGTATTTT. This sequence encodes CASKRHGGYTDTQYF.

This clone has just a few counts. J is TRBJ1-3 and V is TRBV28; 9 bases are shared with TRBD1. Unmatched junction bases numbered 6, after V lost 6 bases and J lost 0 bases. The CDR3 totals 16 residues. CDR1 is MDHEN and CDR2 is SYDVKM in the germline V gene. The CDR3 DNA reads TGTGCCAGCAGGATGACAGGGGGACCCTCTGGAAACACCATATATTTT. As protein: CASRMTGGPSGNTIYF.

This clone was observed a few times. The chain is built from TRBV7-2 and TRBJ2-5; 8 nucleotides match TRBD1. Germline V gene lookup returns CDR1 SGHTA and CDR2 FQGNSA. There are 15 residues in the CDR3. Losses at the gene ends were 5 bases for V and 2 bases for J; bases not matched to a gene: 7. CDR3 protein: CASSRGQGPQETQYF. The CDR3 DNA reads as TGTGCCAGCAGCCGTGGACAGGGCCCACAAGAGACCCAGTACTTC.

The J gene is TRBJ2-1, the V gene TRBV7-6, with D uncertain. V shed 0 bases and J shed 5 bases, with 5 bases lying between them. CDR1 is SGHVS and CDR2 is FNYEAQ in the germline V gene. This CDR3 is 13 amino acids long. The CDR3 DNA is TGTGCCAGCAGCTTAGCGATTGACAATGAGCAGTTCTTC. This codes for CASSLAIDNEQFF.

V gene TRBV5-1 combines with J gene TRBJ2-1, with D uncertain. CDR3 length: 16 amino acids. Germline CDR1 reads SGHRS; CDR2 reads YFSETQ. Trimming took off 0 bases at V and 4 bases at J, with 14 bases between the two ends. The CDR3 coding sequence is TGCGCCAGCAGCTTGGACGGGTTGATGGGGTACAATGAGCAGTTCTTC. Protein product: CASSLDGLMGYNEQFF. The full variable domain, rest sourced from reference TRBV5-1 and TRBJ2-1, is KAGVTQTPRYLIKTRGQQVTLSCSPISGHRSVSWYQQTPGQGLQFLFEYFSETQRNKGNFPGRFSGRQFSNSRSEMNVSTLELGDSALYLCASSLDGLMGYNEQFFGPGTRLTVL.

This clone was counted between two and nine times. The genes are TRBV2 and TRBJ2-3, with D possibly being TRBD2 (6 bases). From germline, CDR1 is SNHLY and CDR2 FYNNEI. The CDR3 sequence is 15 residues long. V lost 7 bases, J lost 3 bases, and 17 bases lay in between. The CDR3 nucleotides read TGTGCCAGCATTAGAGGCGATAGCGGAACAGATACGCAGTATTTT. It encodes CASIRGDSGTDTQYF.

This sequence joins TRBV18 and TRBJ2-1; 9 bases fit TRBD1. The CDR3 has 14 residues. Germline V lookup: CDR1 KGHSH, CDR2 LQKENI. The ends lost 3 bases at V and 6 bases at J; junction bases unmatched: 3. The CDR3 nucleotides read TGTGCCAGCTCACCGGGACAGGGAGTCAATGAGCAGTTCTTC. It translates to CASSPGQGVNEQFF.

The gene calls are TRBV7-2 and TRBJ2-7, with TRBD2 matching over 8 bases. This CDR3 is 15 amino acids long. The germline CDR1 and CDR2 sequences are SGHTA and FQGNSA. V shed 6 bases and J 2 bases; nucleotides not matched to a gene: 9. The CDR3 DNA follows: TGTGCCAGCAGTCAAGGGCGGGAGGCTACCTACGAGCAGTACTTC. Encoded protein: CASSQGREATYEQYF.

This clone was counted ten times or more. The chain recombines TRBV4-3 with TRBJ1-2; D remains unclear. Germline V gene lookup returns CDR1 LGHNA and CDR2 YSLEER. The CDR3 covers 15 residues. Trimming cost V 0 bases and J 4 bases, with 12 bases left between them. The CDR3 DNA follows: TGCGCCAGCAGCCAAGATATGTTGGCAGTCTATGGCTACACCTTC. It translates to CASSQDMLAVYGYTF.

This clone has more than one count but fewer than ten. V usage is TRBV7-2 and J usage is TRBJ2-4; 7 bases are shared with TRBD2. Germline V lookup: CDR1 SGHTA, CDR2 FQGNSA. This CDR3 is built from 15 residues. The V gene end was trimmed by 5 bases and the J gene end by 7 bases; junction bases not matched to a gene: 11. The CDR3 protein is CASSQTSAQGNIQYF. In DNA form, the CDR3 reads TGTGCCAGCAGCCAAACTAGCGCCCAAGGGAACATTCAGTACTTC.

The chain joins TRBV4-2 to TRBJ1-2; TRBD1 agrees at 7 bases. V was pared by 3 bases and J by 5 bases, with 9 bases of the junction left unmatched. Germline assignment: CDR1 LGHNA and CDR2 YNFKEQ. This CDR3 has 15 residues. The DNA of the CDR3 is TGTGCCAGCAGCCACAGAGGGGGCGCAGATTATGGCTACACCTTC. This translates into CASSHRGGADYGYTF.

The J gene is TRBJ2-5, the V gene TRBV7-2; no clear D. The DNA end favors TRBJ2-7, so the J call may be wrong. This CDR3 is built from 14 residues. The germline V gene has CDR1 SGHTA and CDR2 FQGNSA. In nucleotides, the CDR3 is TGTGCCAGCACCTACAACACCCACCCCTACGAGCAGTACTTC. It codes for CASTYNTHPYEQYF.

The genes are TRBV28 and TRBJ1-6; TRBD1 matches 8 bases. Trimming at V came to 6 bases and at J to 4 bases, leaving 8 bases not matched to a gene. Germline CDR1 and CDR2: MDHEN and SYDVKM. The CDR3 length is 16 residues. The CDR3 sequence: CASRTPGQAYNSPLHF. CDR3 sequence (DNA): TGTGCCAGCAGGACACCGGGACAGGCGTATAATTCACCCCTCCACTTT.

Judged by abundance, this clone is medium-sized. The rearrangement joins TRBV19 to TRBJ2-2; 8 nucleotides align to TRBD1. V shed 6 bases, J shed 4 bases, and the junction held 7 bases outside the gene matches. The CDR3 runs to 15 residues. The germline gives CDR1 LNHDA, CDR2 SQIVND (reference sequence). This CDR3 reads CASRDRVGGTGELFF. CDR3 nucleotides: TGTGCCAGTAGGGACAGGGTAGGAGGCACCGGGGAGCTGTTTTTT. Full variable domain (outside the CDR3, taken from reference TRBV19 and TRBJ2-2): DGGITQSPKYLFRKEGQNVTLSCEQNLNHDAMYWYRQDPGQGLRLIYYSQIVNDFQKGDIAEGYSVSREKKESFPLTVTSAQKNPTAFYLCASRDRVGGTGELFFGEGSRLTVL.

This clone was detected only a few times. V usage is TRBV4-3 and J usage is TRBJ2-3, with 7 bases lining up with TRBD2. Unmatched junction bases numbered 6, after V lost 1 base and J lost 8 bases. Germline V CDR1 and CDR2: LGHNA, YSLEER. The length of the CDR3 is 14 residues. In nucleotides, the CDR3 is TGCGCCAGCAGCCAAGGCGGGGGTGGCTCTACGCAGTATTTT. It yields the protein CASSQGGGGSTQYF.

The chain couples TRBV28 to TRBJ2-7; D not resolved. Germline V gives CDR1 MDHEN, CDR2 SYDVKM. The CDR3 has 11 amino acids. With 6 bases removed from V and 5 bases from J, the gap between germline ends came to 8 bases. Here the CDR3 reads CASRRVDEQYF. The CDR3 DNA reads TGTGCCAGCAGACGAGTCGACGAGCAGTACTTC.